These T cell receptor beta chains were read from a single sample in a study of early T cells in non-severe SARS-CoV-2 infection. MiXCR was run by TCRdb on the 5' RACE reads, yielding one entry per CDR3 protein. The table lists tens of thousands of distinct CDR3 sequences, less than 15% of them singletons. Sequenced input: whole blood. The receptors come from an adult who was a healthcare worker with PCR-confirmed SARS-CoV-2 infection or an uninfected control (not recorded which). Each CDR3 is given with its conserved first and last residue. Fields, in order: J gene, clone size, CDR3 length, V gene, D gene, CDR3 DNA, CDR3 protein. A D gene is named only where the DNA matches it firmly. Clone sizes are given selectively: once, few, many, or a class where the clone is expanded.

>TRBJ2-7|NA|15|TRBV6-5|NA
TGTGCCAGCAGTTACTCGGAAGGGGCGGCCTACGAGCAGTACTTC
CASSYSEGAAYEQYF
>TRBJ2-7|many|14|TRBV6-1|TRBD2
TGTGCCAGCATTTGGACTAGCGGGACGGACGAGCAGTACTTC
CASIWTSGTDEQYF
>TRBJ2-4|many|18|TRBV7-9|NA
TGTGCCAGCAGCCCCTTTCCTACAGGGCGAGAAGGCAAAAACATTCAGTACTTC
CASSPFPTGREGKNIQYF
>TRBJ2-3|NA|15|TRBV7-2|NA
TGTGCCAGCACAGGAGTGGGATCCCGCACAGATACGCAGTATTTT
CASTGVGSRTDTQYF
>TRBJ2-7|many|15|TRBV28|TRBD2
TGTGCCAGCAGTTTTCCGGGACTAGCGCCCTCTGGGCAGTACTTC
CASSFPGLAPSGQYF
>TRBJ2-7|many|14|TRBV4-2|NA
TGTGCCAGCAGCCAAGAAACGGGGCTACCTCAGCAGTACTTC
CASSQETGLPQQYF
>TRBJ2-3|few|11|TRBV3-1|NA
TGTGCCAGCAGCGCCTCCTTTACGCAGTATTTT
CASSASFTQYF
>TRBJ2-1|NA|12|TRBV28|NA
TGTGCCAGCAGAAGCTCCTACAATGAGCAGTTCTTC
CASRSSYNEQFF
>TRBJ2-6|many|15|TRBV11-3|NA
TGTGCCAGCAGCCGAAAAAGCTCTGGGGCCAACGTCCTGACTTTC
CASSRKSSGANVLTF
>TRBJ2-5|few|13|TRBV18|NA
TGTGCCAGCTCACTCCAAAGCAGGGAGACCCAGTACTTC
CASSLQSRETQYF
>TRBJ2-7|NA|14|TRBV7-3|NA
TGTGCCAGCAGCTTAGGGGCTAGAGGCGGCGAGCAGTACTTC
CASSLGARGGEQYF
>TRBJ2-1|many|12|TRBV5-1|NA
TGCGCCAGCAGCTTGGACAGCCCTACGCAGTTCTTC
CASSLDSPTQFF
>TRBJ2-7|NA|14|TRBV19|TRBD2
TGTGCCACCGCGCCGGGGGGGTCTTTCTACGAGCAGTACTTC
CATAPGGSFYEQYF
>TRBJ2-5|many|15|TRBV28|TRBD2
TGTGCCAGCAGTCTCGGGACTACAGCACAAGAGACCCAGTACTTC
CASSLGTTAQETQYF
>TRBJ2-4|many|15|TRBV24-1|NA
TGTGCCACCAGTGATCCCGGGACTTCGGCGGGCATTCAGTACTTC
CATSDPGTSAGIQYF
>TRBJ2-7|NA|15|TRBV27|TRBD1
TGTGCCAGCAGGAGCGGACAGGGGGGGGCCTACGAGCAGTGCTTC
CASRSGQGGAYEQCF
>TRBJ2-1|many|10|TRBV28|NA
TGTGCCAGCAGTTTCAATGAGCAGTTCTTC
CASSFNEQFF
>TRBJ1-4|few|12|TRBV30|NA
TGTGCCTGGGGGAGTCGAAGTGAAAAACTGTTTTTT
CAWGSRSEKLFF
>TRBJ1-2|many|14|TRBV28|NA
TGTGCCATTTCACCCCCTGGGACTACCTATGGCTACACCTTC
CAISPPGTTYGYTF
>TRBJ1-3|few|15|TRBV11-2|NA
TGTGCCAGCAGCTTAGATCCGGCGGTTGGAAACACCATATATTTT
CASSLDPAVGNTIYF
>TRBJ2-5|many|14|TRBV29-1|NA
TGCAGCGTTAAGAATGCCGGGGTGGTGGAGACCCAGTACTTC
CSVKNAGVVETQYF
>TRBJ2-7|many|12|TRBV12-3/TRBV12-4|NA
TGTGCCAGCAGTTTAGGAGCCTACGAGCAGTACTTC
CASSLGAYEQYF
>TRBJ2-7|many|15|TRBV19|NA
TGTGCCAGTAAGCGGTCCGACAGCCTCTCCTACGAGCAGTACTTC
CASKRSDSLSYEQYF